This TCR beta chain was sequenced for a study of T cell changes during pregnancy in multiple sclerosis. TCRdb keeps only in-frame clones here, not all; method: immunoSEQ multiplex PCR. The sample includes about 59,000 clones, around 94% of them seen just once. This clone was seen once. Trimming removed 5 bases from V and 4 bases from J; junction bases left unmatched: 2. The CDR3 extends over 14 amino acids. Germline lookup yields CDR1 MNHEY and CDR2 SVGAGI. This sequence joins TRBV6-5 and TRBJ2-7, with 13 bases matching TRBD2. The sample consisted of CD8+ T cells from peripheral blood mononuclear cells, taken after pregnancy. The TCR originated in a female donor with multiple sclerosis, enrolled in a pregnancy study. The CDR3, as DNA: TGTGCCAGCAGTCAGACTAGCGGGGGGTACGAGCAGTACTTC. Translating it yields CASSQTSGGYEQYF.